This TCR beta chain was profiled in a study of molecular identifiers for immune sequencing clone quantification. This clonotype came up many times. The CDR3 covers 15 residues. Looked up from germline, CDR1 is SGHRS and CDR2 is YFSETQ. The J segment lost 6 bases and the V segment lost 4 bases, leaving 5 bases of the junction unmatched. TCRdb analysed the PCR reads with MiXCR anew, one entry per CDR3 protein. Of approximately 680,000 distinct CDR3 sequences in the sample, about 25% are singletons; the top ten hold 0.78%. V usage is TRBV5-1 and J usage is TRBJ2-1, with 12 bases that match TRBD1. Sequencing was done on a sample of naive CD8+ T cells from blood, with Jurkat cell RNA spiked in. Subset given: FACS-sorted CD8+CD4-CCR7+CD45RA+ naive T cells. This receptor was taken from a human donor in good health. Some libraries in this study had Jurkat cell RNA spiked in. The CDR3 nucleotides read TGCGCCAGCAGCGCCCCGGGACAGGGGGCCAATGAGCAGTTCTTC. Translation: CASSAPGQGANEQFF.